The 6 T cell receptor beta chains reported below all come from one sample, sequenced in a study of tumor-infiltrating lymphocytes in primary liver carcinoma. Extraction also yielded germline DNA, while blood RNA was obtained from unsorted whole blood. Starting from approximately 0.45 ug of total RNA, TCR beta cDNA was produced with a primer in the constant region. Researchers made the TCR beta libraries by running three nested multiplex PCR rounds with slightly modified ARM-PCR. TRBV1-TRBV30 forward primers paired with a C-beta reverse primer drove the first two PCR rounds, roughly 10 cycles each. TCRdb fed the multiplex PCR reads into MiXCR, producing one record per CDR3 protein. Of about 200,000 distinct CDR3 sequences listed, almost 65% are singletons. The sequencing sample was made of peripheral blood. The receptors were gathered from a woman in her sixties or seventies with primary liver carcinoma and hepatitis B virus infection.

J is TRBJ2-4 and V is TRBV28; 8 bases line up with TRBD1. The CDR3 contains 18 residues. The junction had 8 bases not matched to a gene; V was cut back by 0 bases and J by 1 base. The germline gives CDR1 MDHEN, CDR2 SYDVKM. This CDR3 is CASSLCWTGHRAKNIQYF. The CDR3 DNA is TGTGCCAGCAGTTTATGTTGGACAGGGCATAGGGCCAAAAACATTCAGTACTTC.

The chain uses TRBV19 and TRBJ2-5; D not resolved. V shed 5 bases and J shed 5 bases, with 9 bases lying between them. The germline CDR1 and CDR2 sequences are LNHDA and SQIVND (reference sequence). The CDR3 extends over 12 amino acids. The CDR3 sequence is CASSSGLETQYF. Here the CDR3 DNA reads TGTGCCAGTAGTTCCGGGTTGGAGACCCAGTACTTC.

In the case of this clonotype: This could be a read error, since a much larger clone is one nucleotide away. The chain has TRBV7-8 and TRBJ2-1, with 8 bases lining up with TRBD1. After removal of 1 base from V and 6 bases from J, the junction contained 8 bases not matched to a gene. Germline values: CDR1 SGHVS, CDR2 FQNEAQ. The CDR3 contains 16 residues. CDR3 nucleotide sequence: TGTGCCAGCAGCTTAGTACCGGGACAGGAGAGCAATGAGCAGTTCTTC. This translates into CASSLVPGQESNEQFF. The variable domain in full, completed from reference TRBV7-8 and TRBJ2-1, reads GAGVSQSPRYKVAKRGQDVALRCDPISGHVSLFWYQQALGQGPEFLTYFQNEAQLDKSGLPSDRFFAERPEGSVSTLKIQRTQQEDSAVYLCASSLVPGQESNEQFFGPGTRLTVL.

Regarding this clonotype: Possible read error: a much larger clone is one base away. The V and J genes are TRBV6-5 and TRBJ2-1, with TRBD2 identical over 16 bases. CDR1 is MNHEY and CDR2 is SVGAGI in the germline V gene. This CDR3 spans 16 amino acids. V gave up 4 bases and J gave up 12 bases; unmatched junction bases: 9. DNA of the CDR3: TGTGCCAGCAGTTCCGCGGGGACTAGCGGGAGGGATGGGCAGTTCTTC. Residues: CASSSAGTSGRDGQFF.

As for this clonotype: One end of the junction fails to match germline, which may point to a read error. V usage is TRBV9 and J usage is TRBJ1-1, with a tentative D call TRBD1 (6 bases). Germline V gene sequence: CDR1 SGDLS, CDR2 YYNGEE. The length of the CDR3 is 16 residues. CDR3 region: CDSSSTVRNRVGEAFF. The CDR3 DNA sequence: TGTGACAGCAGCTCAACCGTACGGAACAGGGTTGGGGAAGCTTTCTTT.

The J gene is TRBJ1-1, the V gene TRBV11-2, with a tentative D call TRBD1 (6 bases). In germline, CDR1 is SGHAT, CDR2 FQNNGV. V was pared by 2 bases and J by 11 bases, with 24 bases between. The CDR3 is made up of 16 amino acids. The CDR3 region is CASSLPFLRGPIDAFF. In DNA, the CDR3 is TGTGCCAGCAGCTTACCATTCTTGCGGGGGCCCATAGATGCTTTCTTT.